Reported below is one T cell receptor (beta chain). Sequencing was performed with immunoSEQ multiplex PCR; in TCRdb, only in-frame clones are kept and a portion is missing. The data contain approximately 160,000 clones, about 85% of them singletons. This entry belongs to a study of blood T cell repertoires in COVID-19. Study context: Acute and convalescent COVID-19 samples came from the United States, Italy and Spain.

The CDR3 loop spans 14 amino acids. V lost 4 bases, J lost 3 bases, and 2 bases stayed unmatched. Germline CDR1 and CDR2: SGHTA and FQGNSA. J is TRBJ1-3 and V is TRBV7-2, with 8 bases aligning to TRBD1. Sequencing used peripheral blood. This receptor was obtained from a man in his sixties who had recovered from COVID-19. CDR3: CASSSDRDGNTIYF. The DNA for the CDR3 is TGTGCCAGCAGCTCGGACAGGGATGGAAACACCATATATTTT. Looking up the rest from reference TRBV7-2 and TRBJ1-3 gives the full variable domain: GAGVSQSPSNKVTEKGKDVELRCDPISGHTALYWYRQSLGQGLEFLIYFQGNSAPDKSGLPSDRFSAERTGGSVSTLTIQRTQQEDSAVYLCASSSDRDGNTIYFGEGSWLTVV.